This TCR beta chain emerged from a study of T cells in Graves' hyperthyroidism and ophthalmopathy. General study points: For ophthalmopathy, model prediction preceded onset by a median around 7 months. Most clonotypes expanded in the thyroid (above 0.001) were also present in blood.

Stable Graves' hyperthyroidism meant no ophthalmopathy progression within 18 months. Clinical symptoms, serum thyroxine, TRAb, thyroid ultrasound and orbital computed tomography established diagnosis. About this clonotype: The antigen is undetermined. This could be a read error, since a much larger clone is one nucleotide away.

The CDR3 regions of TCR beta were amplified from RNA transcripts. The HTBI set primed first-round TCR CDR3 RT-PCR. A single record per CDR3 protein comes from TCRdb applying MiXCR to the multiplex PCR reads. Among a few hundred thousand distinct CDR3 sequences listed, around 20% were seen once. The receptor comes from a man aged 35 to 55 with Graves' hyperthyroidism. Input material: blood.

As DNA, the CDR3 is TGTGCCAGCAGTGGAGGGTACGGCTTGGCAGATACGCAGTATTTT. Its protein product is CASSGGYGLADTQYF. V gene TRBV2 combines with J gene TRBJ2-3; the D gene is possibly TRBD2 (5 bases). V shed 4 bases and J shed 4 bases, with 15 bases lying between them. CDR3 length: 15 residues. CDR1 is SNHLY, CDR2 FYNNEI, per germline.